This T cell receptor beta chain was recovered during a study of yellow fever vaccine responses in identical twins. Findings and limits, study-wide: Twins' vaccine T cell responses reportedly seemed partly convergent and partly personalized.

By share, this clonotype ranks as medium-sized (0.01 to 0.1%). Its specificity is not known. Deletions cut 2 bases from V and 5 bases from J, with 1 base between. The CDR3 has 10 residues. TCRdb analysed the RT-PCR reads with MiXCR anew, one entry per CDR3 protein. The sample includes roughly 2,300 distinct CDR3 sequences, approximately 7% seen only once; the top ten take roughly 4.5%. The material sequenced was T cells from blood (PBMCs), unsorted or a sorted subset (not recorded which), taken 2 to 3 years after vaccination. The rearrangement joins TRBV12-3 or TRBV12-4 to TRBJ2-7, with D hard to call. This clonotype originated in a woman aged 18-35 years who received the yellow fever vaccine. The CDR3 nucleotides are TGTGCCAGCAGTTTAAACGAGCAGTACTTC. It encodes CASSLNEQYF.